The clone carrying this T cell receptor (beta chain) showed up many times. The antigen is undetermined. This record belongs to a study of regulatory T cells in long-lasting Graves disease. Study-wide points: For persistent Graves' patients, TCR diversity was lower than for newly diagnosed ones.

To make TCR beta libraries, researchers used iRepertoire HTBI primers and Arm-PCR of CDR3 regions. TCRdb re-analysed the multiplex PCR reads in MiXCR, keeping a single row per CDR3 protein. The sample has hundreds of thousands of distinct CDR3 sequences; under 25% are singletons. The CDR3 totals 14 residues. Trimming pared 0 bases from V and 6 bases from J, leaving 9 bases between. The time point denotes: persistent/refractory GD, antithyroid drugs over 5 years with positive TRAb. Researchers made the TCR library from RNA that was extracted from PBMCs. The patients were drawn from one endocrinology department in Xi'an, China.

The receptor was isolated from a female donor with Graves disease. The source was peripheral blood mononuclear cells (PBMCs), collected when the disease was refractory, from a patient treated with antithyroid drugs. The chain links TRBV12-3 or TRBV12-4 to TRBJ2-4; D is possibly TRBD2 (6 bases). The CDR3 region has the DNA TGTGCCAGCAGTTTAGCTCAGGGAGGAAACATTCAGTACTTC. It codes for CASSLAQGGNIQYF.